These T cell receptor beta chains were read from a single sample in a study of regulatory T cells in long-lasting Graves disease. TCRdb analysed the multiplex PCR reads with MiXCR anew, one entry per CDR3 protein. The sample has 400,000 to 500,000 distinct CDR3 sequences; about 20% are singletons. This material consisted of peripheral blood mononuclear cells (PBMCs), taken when the disease was refractory, from a patient treated with antithyroid drugs. These receptors came from a female donor with Graves disease. The CDR3 runs from the conserved cysteine through the conserved F or W.

v_gene	j_gene	CDR3aa
TRBV7-9	TRBJ2-2	CASSKRDANTGELFF
TRBV12-3/TRBV12-4	TRBJ2-2	CASSLDSGGGLAGGDTGELFF
TRBV7-2	TRBJ2-7	CASSIGTGSREQYF
TRBV6-1	TRBJ1-1	CASRSNRNTEAFF
TRBV28	TRBJ1-3	CASSDSGASGNTIYF
TRBV18	TRBJ2-7	CASSPEIAGQEQYF
TRBV27	TRBJ2-5	CASSQGQIQETQYF
TRBV6-1	TRBJ1-1	CASSEARDREAFF
TRBV6-1	TRBJ1-2	CASTGLGQGESGYTF
TRBV12-3/TRBV12-4	TRBJ1-6	CASVWGGRFNSPLHF
TRBV29-1	TRBJ1-2	CSVEWPGAGYGYTF
TRBV24-1	TRBJ2-7	CATGRGREQYF
TRBV6-5	TRBJ1-2	CASSFLPRVGYTF
TRBV29-1	TRBJ1-5	CSVEITADQPQHF
TRBV30	TRBJ1-2	CAWRFGDGYTF
TRBV6-5	TRBJ1-4	CASSYTGGSNEKLFF
TRBV6-1	TRBJ2-3	CASSQRGPDTQYF
TRBV3-1	TRBJ1-6	CASSQNTNSPLHF
TRBV11-2	TRBJ2-5	CASSLVQGNLGETQYF
TRBV5-1	TRBJ1-2	CASSGGQGAEGYTF
TRBV27	TRBJ1-1	CASSPLGASTEAFF
TRBV30	TRBJ1-2	CAWSVLRVSGYTF
TRBV28	TRBJ1-1	CASSKTEGTEAFF
TRBV6-2/TRBV6-3	TRBJ1-5	CASSLMGANQPQHF
TRBV2	TRBJ2-5	CASIYVGWTGKETQYF
TRBV28	TRBJ2-7	CASSFHAGGTYEQYF
TRBV20-1	TRBJ2-7	CSAQWGGRFYEQYF
TRBV30	TRBJ2-7	CARSGQGFYEQYF
TRBV7-2	TRBJ2-7	CASSLALAGGYEQYF
TRBV4-1	TRBJ2-2	CASSRLPGLAGGNTNTGELFF
TRBV12-3/TRBV12-4	TRBJ1-3	CASRSSGNTIYF
TRBV20-1	TRBJ2-5	CSARLGLVQTQYF
TRBV27	TRBJ1-5	CASSLSGEGIGQPQHF
TRBV27	TRBJ2-1	CASSPRTSGGSGSVQFF
TRBV27	TRBJ1-6	CASSSGTARAVNSPLHF
TRBV20-1	TRBJ2-7	CSAIPTIYYEQYF
TRBV20-1	TRBJ2-7	CSARARVWEQYF
TRBV6-1	TRBJ1-2	CASSPQGTRYGYTF
TRBV11-2	TRBJ2-1	CASSNGLAGGPMEGNEQFF
TRBV15	TRBJ2-7	CATSTFGTAYEQYF
TRBV6-1	TRBJ1-4	CASNHRQGGERLFF
TRBV28	TRBJ1-1	CASSIGRGTEAFF
TRBV5-6	TRBJ2-3	CASSLGEGWTDTQYF
TRBV15	TRBJ2-6	CATSNPGQAFSGANVLTF
TRBV18	TRBJ2-5	CASSTNLGETQYF
TRBV20-1	TRBJ2-5	CSARAIAVQETQYF
TRBV30	TRBJ1-1	CAWRAGADGEAFF
TRBV6-1	TRBJ2-2	CASSVMGANTGELFF
TRBV6-1	TRBJ1-4	CASRAQGHEKLFF
TRBV7-2	TRBJ2-7	CASSLLGSGFYEQYF
TRBV2	TRBJ2-5	CASSEGPDWETQYF
TRBV24-1	TRBJ2-1	CATSDLSGGLYNEQFF
TRBV12-3/TRBV12-4	TRBJ1-5	CASSFDDRGREQPQHF
TRBV28	TRBJ2-7	CASSIGGGSSYEQYF
TRBV11-3	TRBJ2-2	CASSSDGGTGELFF
TRBV11-1	TRBJ2-3	CASSYLRGSDTQYF
TRBV6-1	TRBJ1-1	CASSRPGTGFDTEAFF
TRBV28	TRBJ2-1	CASSLSSGLAGEIEQFF